Listed below are T cell receptor beta chains from one sample, sequenced in a study of T cells after yellow fever vaccination. From the 5' RACE reads, TCRdb called clonotypes with MiXCR, one entry per CDR3 protein. The sample shows fewer than 650,000 distinct CDR3 sequences, around a fifth of them seen only once. Sequenced here: PBMCs, sampled less than 25 days after the first yellow fever vaccination. These receptors were obtained from a man between 18 and 35 years old who received the YFV17D yellow fever vaccine. The CDR3 runs from the conserved cysteine through the conserved F or W. The D gene is left open where the match is weak. Only part of the rows carry a size: once, few, many, or a class if the clone is expanded.

cdr3_nt	cdr3_aa	clone_size	d_call	v_call	j_call
TGTGCCAGCAGCTCATCCGACAGGGTGGGGGGTACGCCAAGAGAGACCCAGTACTTC	CASSSSDRVGGTPRETQYF	.	.	TRBV11-1	TRBJ2-5
TGTGCCAGCAGCTCGACCGGACGCTCTGGAAACACCATATATTTT	CASSSTGRSGNTIYF	few	.	TRBV7-2	TRBJ1-3
TGTGCCAGCAGCTCCGGGGGGGTTCTCAGCTCTGGGGCCAACGTCCTGACTTTC	CASSSGGVLSSGANVLTF	.	TRBD2	TRBV5-4	TRBJ2-6
TGTGCCAGAGCTTCGGGCGGCGGGGAGCTGTTTTTT	CARASGGGELFF	few	.	TRBV2	TRBJ2-2
TGTGCCAGTAGTCCCCGTTCGGCAGGGACCGGGGAGCTGTTTTTT	CASSPRSAGTGELFF	few	.	TRBV19	TRBJ2-2
TGTGCCACCAGCAGAGGGGCCCTCACCTACAATGAGCAGTTCTTC	CATSRGALTYNEQFF	few	.	TRBV15	TRBJ2-1
TGCGCCAGCTTGGGGACAAACACCGGGGAGCTGTTTTTT	CASLGTNTGELFF	few	.	TRBV5-1	TRBJ2-2
TGTGCCAGCAGTGCCTACGAGCAGTACTTC	CASSAYEQYF	.	.	TRBV21-1	TRBJ2-7
TGTGCCAGCAGCCCGGGACAAGGAACGCCCCTCCACTTT	CASSPGQGTPLHF	.	.	TRBV3-1	TRBJ1-6
TGTGCCAGCAGTTTCCTTTACAAGAACACCGGGGAGCTGTTTTTT	CASSFLYKNTGELFF	few	.	TRBV6-2/TRBV6-3	TRBJ2-2
TGTGCCAGCACTCCACAGGGATACGAGCAGTACTTC	CASTPQGYEQYF	.	.	TRBV6-1	TRBJ2-7
TGCAGCGTTGGTCCTAGCGGGGCAGGAGAGACCCAGTACTTC	CSVGPSGAGETQYF	few	TRBD2	TRBV29-1	TRBJ2-5
TGTGCCACCAGCAGACGGACGGGTGGGGAGACCCAGTACTTC	CATSRRTGGETQYF	few	.	TRBV15	TRBJ2-5
TGTGCCAGCAGTTTAGTGTTGGCGGAAAGGTACACCGGGGAGCTGTTTTTT	CASSLVLAERYTGELFF	.	.	TRBV27	TRBJ2-2
TGTGCCAGCAGCACAACCCGGGTCCCCCGCAGCTCCTACAATGAGCAGTTCTTC	CASSTTRVPRSSYNEQFF	few	.	TRBV7-9	TRBJ2-1
TGTGCCTGGAGTGTAACGGGGAACGAGCAGTACTTC	CAWSVTGNEQYF	few	.	TRBV30	TRBJ2-7
TGCGCCAGCAGCCAGACCCCAGGGGTCAATCAGCCCCAGCATTTT	CASSQTPGVNQPQHF	.	.	TRBV4-3	TRBJ1-5
TGTGCCAGCAGCCCCCTGATAGCGGGGTACGACAATGAGCAGTTCTTC	CASSPLIAGYDNEQFF	many	TRBD2	TRBV4-2	TRBJ2-1